This T cell receptor (beta chain) was recovered during a study of liver allograft versus peripheral blood T cells. Study as a whole: Hepatic allograft T cell receptor repertoires were evaluated relative to those present in recipients' peripheral blood.

The CDR3 spans 13 residues. The ends were cut back, 6 bases at V and 1 base at J, with 9 bases in the middle. TCRdb fed the reads into MiXCR, producing one record per CDR3 protein. The sample contains about 8,400 distinct CDR3 sequences, 17% of which appear only once. The chain employs TRBV12-3 or TRBV12-4 and TRBJ1-1; D is uncertain. The TCR comes from a human patient who had a liver transplant. A subset of T cells may come from the graft donor. Here the CDR3 reads CASSRTENTEAFF. CDR3 bases: TGTGCCAGCAGCCGGACCGAGAACACTGAAGCTTTCTTT.